One T cell receptor (beta chain) is described in this entry. What it recognizes is unknown. The investigators reverse transcribed all of the isolated RNA, so they sequenced expressed TCRB transcripts. Generated by immunoSEQ multiplex PCR, the TCRdb table keeps only in-frame clones and is missing some. This table holds about 930,000 clones, around a sixth found once. This sample is part of a study of beta chain features in type 1 diabetes. Trimming took 3 bases from V and 8 from J, leaving 7 bases between them. This CDR3 has 11 amino acids. CDR1 and CDR2 (germline): ENHRY, SYGVKD. Broader study findings: TCRB CDR3s from Type 1 diabetes patients were moderately but significantly shorter in all four CD4+ subsets.

The receptor was isolated from a woman younger than 35 in good health. Sequences were obtained from naive CD4+ T cells from blood. The V and J genes are TRBV10-3 and TRBJ1-2; the D is unclear. The CDR3 sequence: CAISDGTGYTF. CDR3 nucleotide sequence: TGTGCCATCAGTGACGGAACGGGCTACACCTTC.